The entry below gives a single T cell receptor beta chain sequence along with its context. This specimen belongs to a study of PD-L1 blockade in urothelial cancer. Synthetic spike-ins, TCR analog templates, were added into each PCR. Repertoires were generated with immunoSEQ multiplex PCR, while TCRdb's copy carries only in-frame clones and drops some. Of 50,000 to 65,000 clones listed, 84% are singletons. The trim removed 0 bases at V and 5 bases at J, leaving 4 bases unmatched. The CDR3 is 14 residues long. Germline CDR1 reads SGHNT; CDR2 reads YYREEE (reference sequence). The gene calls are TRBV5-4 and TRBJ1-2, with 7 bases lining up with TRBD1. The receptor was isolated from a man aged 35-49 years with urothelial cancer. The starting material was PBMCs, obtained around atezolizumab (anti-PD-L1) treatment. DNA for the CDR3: TGTGCCAGCAGCTTGGTAGGGGGCCCGTATGGCTACACCTTC. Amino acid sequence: CASSLVGGPYGYTF.